One T cell receptor (beta chain) is described in this entry. Its matching antigen is unknown. This sample was taken from a study of T cells in localized non-small cell lung cancer. Broader study findings: Clonality of T cells reached its maximum in uninvolved adjacent lung, surpassing tumor. Out of the top 100 tumor clones, a median around 57 were seen in adjacent lung. Heterogeneity stays possible, as sequencing covered only one tumor region. With higher T cell density in blood came longer overall survival.

Profiling relied on immunoSEQ multiplex PCR, and the TCRdb table lists in-frame clones only, not all of them. The sample includes about 2,600 clones, 20% to 25% of them seen just once. The germline V gene has CDR1 SGDLS and CDR2 YYNGEE. V shed 2 bases and J shed 0 bases, with 14 bases lying between them. This CDR3 is 16 amino acids long. The TCR sequence derives from a male donor at least 60 years old with stage III squamous cell lung carcinoma. This rearrangement joins TRBV9 to TRBJ1-2; D not certain. The source was lung tumor tissue, collected before any cancer treatment. The CDR3 loop reads CASSVLTVEANYGYTF. DNA of the CDR3: TGTGCCAGCAGCGTCCTCACGGTAGAAGCTAACTATGGCTACACCTTC.